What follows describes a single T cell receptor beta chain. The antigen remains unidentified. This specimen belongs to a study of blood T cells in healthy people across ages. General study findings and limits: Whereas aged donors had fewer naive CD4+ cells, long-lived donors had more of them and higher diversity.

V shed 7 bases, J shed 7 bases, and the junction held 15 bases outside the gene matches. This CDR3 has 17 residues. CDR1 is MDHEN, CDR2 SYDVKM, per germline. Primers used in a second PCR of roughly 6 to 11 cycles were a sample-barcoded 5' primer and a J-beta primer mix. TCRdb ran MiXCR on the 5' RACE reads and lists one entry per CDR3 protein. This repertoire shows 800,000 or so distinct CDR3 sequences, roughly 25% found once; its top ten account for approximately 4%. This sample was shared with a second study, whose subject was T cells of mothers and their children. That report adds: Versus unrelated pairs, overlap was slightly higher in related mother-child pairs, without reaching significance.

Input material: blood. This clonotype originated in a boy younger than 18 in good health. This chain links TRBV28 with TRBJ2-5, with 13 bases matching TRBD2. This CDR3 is CASMGLAGRPERGTQYF. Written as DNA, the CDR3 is TGTGCCAGCATGGGACTAGCGGGGAGGCCCGAGAGGGGGACCCAGTACTTC.